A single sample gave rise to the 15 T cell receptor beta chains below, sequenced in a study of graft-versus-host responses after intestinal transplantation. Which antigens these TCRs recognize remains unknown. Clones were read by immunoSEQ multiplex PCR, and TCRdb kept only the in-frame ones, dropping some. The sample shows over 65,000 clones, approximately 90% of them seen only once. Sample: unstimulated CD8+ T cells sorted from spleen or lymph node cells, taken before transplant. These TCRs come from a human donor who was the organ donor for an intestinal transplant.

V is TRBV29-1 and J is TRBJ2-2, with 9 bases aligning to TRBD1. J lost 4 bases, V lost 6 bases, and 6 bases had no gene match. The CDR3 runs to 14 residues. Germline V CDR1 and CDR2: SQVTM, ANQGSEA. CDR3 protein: CSVATGGGTGELFF. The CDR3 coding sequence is TGCAGCGTAGCGACAGGGGGAGGCACCGGGGAGCTGTTTTTT.

CDR3 sequence: CASGFGQGVTGELFF. For the CDR3, the DNA is TGTGCTAGTGGTTTTGGTCAGGGGGTAACCGGGGAGCTGTTTTTT. This chain links TRBV12-5 with TRBJ2-2, with 7 bases that match TRBD1. The CDR3 runs 15 residues. The V segment lost 3 bases and the J segment 5 bases; nucleotides outside the gene matches: 6. The germline V gene encodes CDR1 LGHNT and CDR2 FRNRAP.

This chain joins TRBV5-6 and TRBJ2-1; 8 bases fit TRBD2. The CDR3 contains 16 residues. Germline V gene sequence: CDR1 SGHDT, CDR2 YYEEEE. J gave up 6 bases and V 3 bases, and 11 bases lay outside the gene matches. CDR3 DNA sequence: TGTGCCAGCAGCTCCCCCTGGACTAGCTTGGGCAATGAGCAGTTCTTC. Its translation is CASSSPWTSLGNEQFF.

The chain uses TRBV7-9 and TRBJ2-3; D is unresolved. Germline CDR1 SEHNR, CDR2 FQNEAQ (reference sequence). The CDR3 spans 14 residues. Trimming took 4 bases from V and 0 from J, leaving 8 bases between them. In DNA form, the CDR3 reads TGTGCCAGCAGCTACTACCTTAGCACAGATACGCAGTATTTT. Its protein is CASSYYLSTDTQYF. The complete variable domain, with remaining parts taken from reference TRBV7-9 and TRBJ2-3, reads DTGVSQNPRHKITKRGQNVTFRCDPISEHNRLYWYRQTLGQGPEFLTYFQNEAQLEKSRLLSDRFSAERPKGSFSTLEIQRTEQGDSAMYLCASSYYLSTDTQYFGPGTRLTVL.

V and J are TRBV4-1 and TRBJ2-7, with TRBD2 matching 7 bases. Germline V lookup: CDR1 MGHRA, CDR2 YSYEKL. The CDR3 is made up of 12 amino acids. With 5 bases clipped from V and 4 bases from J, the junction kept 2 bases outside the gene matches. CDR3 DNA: TGCGCCAGCAGCTCGGGGGGTTACGAGCAGTACTTC. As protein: CASSSGGYEQYF.

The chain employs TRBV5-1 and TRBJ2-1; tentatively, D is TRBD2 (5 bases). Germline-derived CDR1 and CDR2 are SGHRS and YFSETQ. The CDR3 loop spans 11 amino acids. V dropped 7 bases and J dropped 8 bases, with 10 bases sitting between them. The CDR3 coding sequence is TGCGCCAGCGGACTTAGTGATGAGCAGTTCTTC. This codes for CASGLSDEQFF. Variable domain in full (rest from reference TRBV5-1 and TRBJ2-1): KAGVTQTPRYLIKTRGQQVTLSCSPISGHRSVSWYQQTPGQGLQFLFEYFSETQRNKGNFPGRFSGRQFSNSRSEMNVSTLELGDSALYLCASGLSDEQFFGPGTRLTVL.

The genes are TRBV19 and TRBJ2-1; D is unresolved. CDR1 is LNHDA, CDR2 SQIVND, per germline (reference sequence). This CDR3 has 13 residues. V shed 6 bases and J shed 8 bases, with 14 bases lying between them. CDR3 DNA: TGTGCCAGTAGGGATTCGACCTTCCATGAGCAGTTCTTC. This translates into CASRDSTFHEQFF.

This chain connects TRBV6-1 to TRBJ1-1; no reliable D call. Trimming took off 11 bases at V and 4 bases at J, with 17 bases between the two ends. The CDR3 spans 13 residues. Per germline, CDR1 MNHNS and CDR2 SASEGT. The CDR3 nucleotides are TGTGCCGGATCTTGGGGTGTGGGCACTGAAGCTTTCTTT. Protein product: CAGSWGVGTEAFF.

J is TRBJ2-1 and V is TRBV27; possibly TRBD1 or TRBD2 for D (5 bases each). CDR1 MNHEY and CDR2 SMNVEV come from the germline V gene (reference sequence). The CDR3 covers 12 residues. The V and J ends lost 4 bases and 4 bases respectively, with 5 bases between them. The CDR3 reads CASSWGYNEQFF. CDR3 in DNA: TGTGCCAGCAGTTGGGGGTACAATGAGCAGTTCTTC.

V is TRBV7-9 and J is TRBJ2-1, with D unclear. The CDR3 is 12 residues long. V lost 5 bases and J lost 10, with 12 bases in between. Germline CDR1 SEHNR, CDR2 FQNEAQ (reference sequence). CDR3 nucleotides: TGTGCCAGCAGCCCACCTTCGGGCGAGCAGTTCTTC. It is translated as CASSPPSGEQFF.

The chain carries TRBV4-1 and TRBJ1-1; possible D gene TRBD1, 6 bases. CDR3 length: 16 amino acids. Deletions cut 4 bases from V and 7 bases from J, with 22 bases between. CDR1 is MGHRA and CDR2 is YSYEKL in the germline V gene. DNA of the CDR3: TGCGCCAGCAGCCTTACAGTAGGGGGGGGCAGGGGTGAAGCTTTCTTT. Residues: CASSLTVGGGRGEAFF.

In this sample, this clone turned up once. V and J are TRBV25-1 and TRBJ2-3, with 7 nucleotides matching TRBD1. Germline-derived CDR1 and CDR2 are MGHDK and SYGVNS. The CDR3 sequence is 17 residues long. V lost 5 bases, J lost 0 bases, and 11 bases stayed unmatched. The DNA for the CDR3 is TGTGCCAGCAGTACCCCGCGACAGGGTAGGAGCACAGATACGCAGTATTTT. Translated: CASSTPRQGRSTDTQYF.

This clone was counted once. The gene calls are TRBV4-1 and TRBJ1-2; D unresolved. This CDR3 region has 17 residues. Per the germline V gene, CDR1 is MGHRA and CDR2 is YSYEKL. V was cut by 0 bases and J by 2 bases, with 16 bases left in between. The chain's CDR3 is CASSQEIIPKGNYGYTF. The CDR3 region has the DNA TGCGCCAGCAGCCAAGAAATTATTCCGAAGGGAAACTATGGCTACACCTTC.

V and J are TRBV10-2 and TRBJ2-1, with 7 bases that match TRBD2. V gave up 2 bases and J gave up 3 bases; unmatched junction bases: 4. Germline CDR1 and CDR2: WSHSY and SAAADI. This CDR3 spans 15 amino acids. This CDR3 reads CASSEGRGYYNEQFF. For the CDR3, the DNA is TGCGCCAGCAGTGAGGGGCGGGGGTACTACAATGAGCAGTTCTTC.

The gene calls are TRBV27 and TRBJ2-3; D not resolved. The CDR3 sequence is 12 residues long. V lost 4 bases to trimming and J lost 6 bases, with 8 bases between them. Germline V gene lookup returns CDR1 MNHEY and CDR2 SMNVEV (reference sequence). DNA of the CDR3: TGTGCCAGCAGTTCCTCGGTGGATACGCAGTATTTT. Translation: CASSSSVDTQYF.